Listed below are T cell receptor beta chains from one sample, sequenced in a study of cytomegalovirus exposure and HLA in healthy donors. Assay used: immunoSEQ multiplex PCR; TCRdb lists only in-frame clones, some missing. The data hold some 120,000 clones, with about 80% observed a single time. The material sequenced was PBMCs. Receptor source: a male donor in good health and CMV-seronegative. CDR3s include the opening cysteine and the closing phenylalanine or tryptophan. A D gene is named only where the DNA matches it firmly. A clone size is listed for some rows: how often the clone was seen (once, few, many), or a class if it is expanded.

>TRBV7-9|TRBJ2-1|.|.
TGTGCCAGCAGCATTGACGGGTACTACAATGAGCAGTTCTTC
CASSIDGYYNEQFF
>TRBV7-8|TRBJ1-1|.|.
TGTGCCAATTCTGCGTCTATGAACACTGAAGCTTTCTTT
CANSASMNTEAFF
>TRBV19|TRBJ2-6|.|.
TGTGCCAGTAGTCAAGTAGCTGGGGCCAACGTCCTGACTTTC
CASSQVAGANVLTF
>TRBV25-1|TRBJ2-1|.|.
TGTGCCAGCAGTGGACCAGGCTCCTACAATGAGCAGTTCTTC
CASSGPGSYNEQFF
>TRBV4-1|TRBJ2-5|TRBD2|.
TGCGCCAGCAGCCGCGGACTAGCGGGAGGGGGGAGACGGGAGACCCAGTACTTC
CASSRGLAGGGRRETQYF
>TRBV6-1|TRBJ2-6|.|.
TGTGCCACTGGACAGGCCGAGGAGGGGGCCAACGGCCTGACTTTC
CATGQAEEGANGLTF
>TRBV6-5|TRBJ1-2|.|once
TGTGCCAGCAGTTACTCGGAGGCTTCCTATGGCTACACCTTC
CASSYSEASYGYTF
>TRBV7-8|TRBJ1-5|.|.
TGTGCCAGCAGCTTCAGAGGAGGGCTGAGGGACAATCAGCCCCAGCATTTT
CASSFRGGLRDNQPQHF
>TRBV7-3|TRBJ1-1|TRBD1|.
TGTGCCAGCAGCCCAAATGGACAGGGGGCTGAAGCTTTCTTT
CASSPNGQGAEAFF
>TRBV30|TRBJ2-7|TRBD2|.
TGTGCCTGGGGCCCGGGGGGCTACGAGCAGTACTTC
CAWGPGGYEQYF
>TRBV30|TRBJ1-3|TRBD1|once
TGTGCCTGGACCGGGACAGCGGGCTCTGGAAACACCATATATTTT
CAWTGTAGSGNTIYF
>TRBV7-9|TRBJ2-1|.|.
TGTGCCAGCAGCTTAGTAGCACGGGACTGGGATGAGCAGTTCTTC
CASSLVARDWDEQFF
>TRBV6-1|TRBJ2-3|.|.
TGTGCCAGCAGTGAGCCGACAGGCCGCACAGATACGCAGTATTTT
CASSEPTGRTDTQYF
>TRBV27|TRBJ2-2|TRBD2|few
TGTGCCAGCAGTTTACTAGCGGGGATAACCGGGGAGCTGTTTTTT
CASSLLAGITGELFF
>TRBV28|TRBJ2-1|.|.
TGTGCCAGCAGGCAGGGGATTCATGAGCAGTTCTTC
CASRQGIHEQFF
>TRBV10-1|TRBJ1-2|.|few
TGCGCCAGCAGACAGGGATTCTATGGCTACACCTTC
CASRQGFYGYTF
>TRBV6-5|TRBJ1-6|.|few
TGTGCCAGCAGTGATAGGGAGAATTCACCCCTCCACTTT
CASSDRENSPLHF
>TRBV4-3|TRBJ1-1|.|.
TGCGCCAGCAGCCATGAGGGTTTGAACACTGAAGCTTTCTTT
CASSHEGLNTEAFF
>TRBV27|TRBJ2-3|.|.
TGTGCCAGCAACCTCCTAACAGGGTCGGGCGCAGATACGCAGTATTTT
CASNLLTGSGADTQYF
>TRBV27|TRBJ2-5|.|once
TGTGCCAGCAGTTTATCGTGGGCAGCCCAAGAGACCCAGTACTTC
CASSLSWAAQETQYF
>TRBV27|TRBJ2-1|TRBD2|.
TGTGCCAGCAGGACTAGCGGGGACTCCTACAATGAGCAGTTCTTC
CASRTSGDSYNEQFF
>TRBV6-5|TRBJ2-7|TRBD1|.
TGTGCCAGCAGTACGGGACAGGGCTTCCCCTACGAGCAGTACTTC
CASSTGQGFPYEQYF
>TRBV14|TRBJ2-6|.|.
TGTGCCAGCAGCATGAGGGGGTCTAAAAACGGCCTGACTTTC
CASSMRGSKNGLTF
>TRBV27|TRBJ2-7|.|.
TGTGCCAGCAGGCCCGGGCCACAGGGGACTTGGTACGAGCAGTACTTC
CASRPGPQGTWYEQYF
>TRBV9|TRBJ2-1|TRBD2|.
TGTGCCAGCAGCGCCAGCGGGGGTTACAATGAGCAGTTCTTC
CASSASGGYNEQFF